These 25 T cell receptor beta chains were sequenced from one sample in a study of regulatory T cells in long-lasting Graves disease. Time point: persistent/refractory GD, antithyroid drugs over 5 years with positive TRAb. From RNA extracted from PBMCs, the TCR library was made. Arm-PCR of CDR3 regions and iRepertoire HTBI primers were used to build TCR beta libraries. From the multiplex PCR reads, TCRdb called clonotypes with MiXCR, one entry per CDR3 protein. The profile covers a few hundred thousand distinct CDR3 sequences, with 21% appearing a single time and around 15% taken by the ten largest. Sequencing used peripheral blood mononuclear cells (PBMCs), obtained when the disease was refractory, from a patient treated with antithyroid drugs. The receptors here all came from a female donor with Graves disease.

This clonotype came up many times. The V call is TRBV9, the J call TRBJ1-4, with 10 bases aligning to TRBD1. From germline, CDR1 is SGDLS and CDR2 YYNGEE. The CDR3 sequence is 17 residues long. The J segment lost 3 bases and the V segment lost 3 bases, leaving 8 bases of the junction unmatched. The CDR3 region is CASSAQTGGLANEKLFF. The CDR3, as DNA: TGTGCCAGCAGCGCCCAGACAGGGGGCTTGGCTAATGAAAAACTGTTTTTT.

In this sample, this clonotype turned up a few times. This chain joins TRBV7-9 and TRBJ2-3; 8 bases align to TRBD2. CDR1 and CDR2 (germline): SEHNR, FQNEAQ (reference sequence). V lost 3 bases and J lost 4; bases outside the gene matches: 12. This CDR3 contains 17 residues. The CDR3 region is CASSLVKAGDQPDTQYF. In DNA, the CDR3 is TGTGCCAGCAGCTTGGTAAAAGCGGGAGATCAACCAGATACGCAGTATTTT.

This clonotype was counted between two and nine times. This chain connects TRBV19 to TRBJ1-1, with a weak D call TRBD1 (5 bases). Germline CDR1 reads LNHDA; CDR2 reads SQIVND (reference sequence). This CDR3 has 16 amino acids. Trimming shortened V by 1 base and J by 0 bases, and 12 bases separated the two germline ends. The CDR3: CASSIGSGRMNTEAFF. The CDR3 DNA reads TGTGCCAGTAGTATAGGGTCGGGACGGATGAACACTGAAGCTTTCTTT.

Concerning this clonotype itself: A far larger clone lies a single base away; this is likely a read error. The rearrangement links TRBV16 to TRBJ2-5; D gene uncertain. CDR1 and CDR2 from the germline V gene are KGHSY and FQNENV. V gave up 4 bases and J gave up 2 bases, with 14 bases separating them. This CDR3 has 15 amino acids. This chain's CDR3 is CASSPAAYTQETQYF. CDR3 nucleotide sequence: TGTGCCAGCAGCCCGGCAGCTTACACGCAAGAGACCCAGTACTTC.

This chain uses TRBV5-1 with TRBJ1-2; the D gene is possibly TRBD1 (5 bases). Trimming stripped 0 bases from V and 4 bases from J, with 10 bases between. The CDR3 runs 14 residues. Germline V gene data show CDR1 as SGHRS and CDR2 as YFSETQ. The CDR3 protein is CASSLGGFLYGYTF. CDR3 nucleotides: TGCGCCAGCAGCTTGGGGGGGTTCCTCTATGGCTACACCTTC.

This chain links TRBV28 with TRBJ2-4; 12 positions agree with TRBD2. V lost 7 bases and J lost 0; bases outside the gene matches: 4. The germline V gene encodes CDR1 MDHEN and CDR2 SYDVKM. The CDR3 is 16 amino acids. CDR3 coding DNA: TGTGCCAGCACCGGACTAGCGGGACTAGCCAAAAACATTCAGTACTTC. Its protein product is CASTGLAGLAKNIQYF.

In this sample, this clonotype turned up a few times. This CDR3 fails to terminate in the conserved phenylalanine or tryptophan, so it likely reflects a read error. This CDR3 is CASRRDRAYEQYL. DNA for the CDR3: TGTGCCAGCAGAAGGGACAGGGCCTACGAGCAGTACCTC. The V call is TRBV2, the J call TRBJ2-7; 9 bases fit TRBD1. The CDR3 loop spans 13 amino acids. The trim removed 6 bases at V and 2 bases at J, leaving 2 bases unmatched. In germline, CDR1 is SNHLY, CDR2 FYNNEI.

The J gene is TRBJ1-3, the V gene TRBV6-1; possibly TRBD1 for D (5 bases). The ends were cut back, 1 base at V and 0 bases at J, with 10 bases in the middle. The CDR3 loop spans 16 amino acids. Germline assignment: CDR1 MNHNS and CDR2 SASEGT. CDR3 sequence: CASSEVQASSGNTIYF. CDR3 nucleotide sequence: TGTGCCAGCAGTGAAGTACAGGCCAGCTCTGGAAACACCATATATTTT.

This clonotype was seen repeatedly, ten times or more. V gene TRBV2 combines with J gene TRBJ1-1, with 9 bases lining up with TRBD1. From germline, CDR1 is SNHLY and CDR2 FYNNEI. After removal of 8 bases from V and 3 bases from J, the junction contained 13 bases not matched to a gene. This CDR3 has 16 amino acids. The CDR3 here is CASWDRDRVWDTEAFF. DNA of the CDR3: TGTGCCAGCTGGGACCGGGACAGGGTTTGGGACACTGAAGCTTTCTTT.

Worth noting for this clonotype: This probably arose from a read error, given a far larger clone one base away. The chain recombines TRBV27 with TRBJ2-7, with D tentatively TRBD1 or TRBD2 (5 bases each). This CDR3 is 15 amino acids long. The V gene's germline CDR1 is MNHEY and CDR2 SMNVEV (reference sequence). CDR3: CASSEPGPQGDEQHF. Here the CDR3 DNA reads TGTGCCAGCAGTGAACCGGGACCCCAAGGGGACGAGCAGCACTTC.

The table lists this clonotype with a few counts. CDR3 sequence reads: CASSLTGDRTEAFF. CDR3 nucleotides: TGTGCCAGCAGCTTGACAGGGGATCGCACTGAAGCTTTCTTT. The chain employs TRBV27 and TRBJ1-1; 8 nucleotides line up with TRBD1. This CDR3 comprises 14 residues. With 6 bases clipped from V and 4 bases from J, the junction kept 7 bases outside the gene matches. Germline CDR1 and CDR2: MNHEY and SMNVEV (reference sequence).

The chain links TRBV29-1 to TRBJ1-1; 8 bases line up with TRBD1. In germline, CDR1 is SQVTM, CDR2 ANQGSEA. After removal of 6 bases from V and 13 bases from J, the junction contained 22 bases not matched to a gene. The CDR3 sequence is 15 residues long. CDR3 nucleotide sequence: TGCAGCGTCCAGGGAGAAGTCGGCAGGGGGCATGTGGGTTTCTTT. Translated, it gives CSVQGEVGRGHVGFF.

This clonotype has a handful of counts. The rearrangement uses TRBV28 and TRBJ1-2; the match to TRBD1 covers 9 bases. CDR1 MDHEN and CDR2 SYDVKM come from the germline V gene. V shed 3 bases and J 4 bases; nucleotides not matched to a gene: 9. This CDR3 region has 16 residues. CDR3 sequence: CASSFPGTGMSYGYTF. The CDR3 nucleotides are TGTGCCAGCAGTTTCCCCGGGACAGGGATGAGCTATGGCTACACCTTC.

This clonotype was found many times. This chain links TRBV2 with TRBJ1-6; D perhaps matches TRBD1 (6 bases). V lost 8 bases and J lost 7, with 12 bases in between. The V gene's germline CDR1 is SNHLY and CDR2 FYNNEI. CDR3 length: 13 residues. CDR3 sequence (DNA): TGTGCCAGCGCCCGGGACACCAATTCACCCCTCCACTTT. Protein product: CASARDTNSPLHF.

This chain connects TRBV3-1 to TRBJ2-7; weak D call: TRBD2 (6 bases). The CDR3 sequence is 14 residues long. The V gene lost 4 bases and the J gene lost 3 bases, with 13 bases spanning the gap. Germline V gives CDR1 LGHDT, CDR2 YNNKEL (reference sequence). For the CDR3, the DNA is TGTGCCAGCAGCCTCGGGACTCCTAGCTACGAGCAGTACTTC. Its protein product is CASSLGTPSYEQYF.

Details on this clonotype: With a much larger clone just one base away, this may be a read error. The rearrangement links TRBV11-2 to TRBJ2-7; TRBD1 might be the D (5 bases). This CDR3 has 16 amino acids. Germline V CDR1 and CDR2: SGHAT, FQNNGV. The CDR3 DNA reads TGTGCCAGCAGCTTAGCCCCCGACAGTTCCTACTACGAGCAGCACTTC. It encodes CASSLAPDSSYYEQHF.

This clonotype was seen only once. V and J are TRBV20-1 and TRBJ1-1, with D uncertain. V was clipped by 1 base and J by 1 base, with 13 bases between them. The CDR3 spans 15 residues. Germline CDR1 and CDR2: DFQATT and SNEGSKA (reference sequence). The CDR3 DNA is TGCAGTGCTAGAGTCGGAGGTTTCGAGAACACTGAAGCTTTCTTT. Protein: CSARVGGFENTEAFF.

The chain joins TRBV7-2 to TRBJ2-7, with D tentatively TRBD1 (5 bases). Per the germline V gene, CDR1 is SGHTA and CDR2 is FQGNSA. This CDR3 contains 14 residues. V was shortened by 7 bases and J by 3 bases, with 16 bases between the two germline ends. The CDR3 sequence: CASKGNPSLYEQYF. Written as DNA, the CDR3 is TGTGCCAGCAAGGGGAACCCCTCCCTCTACGAGCAGTACTTC.

Ten or more counts support this clonotype. The gene calls are TRBV28 and TRBJ1-4; D is unclear. V lost 2 bases to trimming and J lost 4 bases, with 11 bases between them. CDR3 length: 15 amino acids. From germline, CDR1 is MDHEN and CDR2 SYDVKM. Written as DNA, the CDR3 is TGTGCCAGCAGTTTAAACGGTTTCTATAATGAAAAACTGTTTTTT. Amino acids: CASSLNGFYNEKLFF.

A word on this clonotype: An end of the junction does not agree with germline; a read error may underlie this. The chain recombines TRBV9 with TRBJ1-6; D is undetermined. In germline, CDR1 is SGDLS, CDR2 YYNGEE. CDR3 length: 14 residues. The CDR3 loop is CASSVEGNNPPLHF. DNA for the CDR3: TGTGCCAGCAGCGTGGAAGGGAATAATCCACCCCTCCACTTT.

This clonotype was counted many times. The rearrangement uses TRBV20-1 and TRBJ2-7; tentatively, D is TRBD2 (6 bases). The CDR3 covers 14 residues. Germline V gives CDR1 DFQATT, CDR2 SNEGSKA (reference sequence). Trimming shortened V by 0 bases and J by 3 bases, and 12 bases separated the two germline ends. The CDR3 reads CSARDSQGGYEQYF. CDR3 DNA: TGCAGTGCTAGAGATTCGCAGGGAGGCTACGAGCAGTACTTC.

This clonotype was seen many times. The gene calls are TRBV28 and TRBJ2-7, with D tentatively TRBD2 (6 bases). The V gene's germline CDR1 is MDHEN and CDR2 SYDVKM. This CDR3 comprises 16 residues. V lost 2 bases and J lost 3, with 17 bases in between. The CDR3 region has the DNA TGTGCCAGCAGTTTAGAGGGGAGACTAGTTGTCTACGAGCAGTACTTC. Protein sequence: CASSLEGRLVVYEQYF.

Regarding this clonotype: A much larger clone lies a single base off, so this may be a read error. The CDR3 loop is CASSGAGLSYNSPLHF. CDR3 nucleotide sequence: TGTGCCAGCAGTGGGGCAGGGCTCTCCTATAATTCACCCCTCCACTTT. The chain recombines TRBV28 with TRBJ1-6, with D tentatively TRBD1 (5 bases). The V end was cut by 5 bases, the J end by 0 bases, with 11 bases between. The CDR3 spans 16 residues. Germline V CDR1 and CDR2: MDHEN, SYDVKM.

In regard to this clonotype: A much larger clone is a single base away; this may be a read error. The chain joins TRBV11-2 to TRBJ2-7; 15 bases are shared with TRBD2. The germline gives CDR1 SGHAT, CDR2 FQNNGV. Unmatched junction bases numbered 5, after V lost 5 bases and J lost 0 bases. The CDR3 totals 17 residues. The CDR3 loop reads CASSPGTSGRSSYEQYF. The CDR3 DNA reads TGTGCCAGCAGCCCGGGGACTAGCGGGAGGTCCTCCTACGAGCAGTACTTC.

Details on this clonotype: A much larger clone sits a single nucleotide away, making a read error possible. The chain has TRBV7-8 and TRBJ2-7; TRBD1 aligns across 8 bases. Germline CDR1 and CDR2: SGHVS and FQNEAQ. The CDR3 loop spans 14 amino acids. CDR3: CANSQGQVSYEQYF. CDR3 DNA: TGTGCCAACAGCCAGGGACAGGTCTCCTACGAGCAGTACTTC. Drawing the rest from reference TRBV7-8 and TRBJ2-7, the complete variable domain is GAGVSQSPRYKVAKRGQDVALRCDPISGHVSLFWYQQALGQGPEFLTYFQNEAQLDKSGLPSDRFFAERPEGSVSTLKIQRTQQEDSAVYLCANSQGQVSYEQYFGPGTRLTVT.